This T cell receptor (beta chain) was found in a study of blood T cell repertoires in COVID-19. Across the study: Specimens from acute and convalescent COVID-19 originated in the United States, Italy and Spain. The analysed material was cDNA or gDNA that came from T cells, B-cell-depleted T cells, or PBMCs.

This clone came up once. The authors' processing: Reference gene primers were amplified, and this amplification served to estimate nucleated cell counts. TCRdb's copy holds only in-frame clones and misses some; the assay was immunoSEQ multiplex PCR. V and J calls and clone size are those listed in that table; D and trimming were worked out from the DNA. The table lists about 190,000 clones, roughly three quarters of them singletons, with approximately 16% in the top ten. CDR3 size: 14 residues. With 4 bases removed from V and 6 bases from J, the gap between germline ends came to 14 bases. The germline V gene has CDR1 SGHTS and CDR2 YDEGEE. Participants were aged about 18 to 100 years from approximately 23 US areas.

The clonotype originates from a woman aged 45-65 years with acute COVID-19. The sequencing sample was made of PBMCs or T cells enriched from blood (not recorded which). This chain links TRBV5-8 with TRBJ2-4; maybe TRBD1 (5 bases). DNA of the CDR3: TGTGCCAGCAGCCGGGCATGGACAAGAAACATTCAGTACTTC. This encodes CASSRAWTRNIQYF.